This entry lists 10 T cell receptor beta chains sequenced from one sample in a study of T-cell reconstitution after alpha-beta-depleted transplantation in children. Preparation of the TCRbeta library used unique molecular identifiers. TCRdb redid the calling of the PCR reads with MiXCR, one entry per CDR3 protein. The sample has about 240,000 distinct CDR3 sequences; more than 20% are singletons. The sequenced sample was PBMCs, obtained before TCRalphabeta/CD19-depleted stem cell transplant. These TCRs come from a girl under 10 years old with Fanconi anemia, due to receive a stem cell transplant.

Ten or more counts support this clonotype. The chain couples TRBV29-1 to TRBJ2-1, with D possibly being TRBD1 (5 bases). V dropped 3 bases and J dropped 9 bases, with 18 bases sitting between them. CDR1 SQVTM and CDR2 ANQGSEA come from the germline V gene. The CDR3 spans 14 residues. The CDR3 DNA sequence: TGCAGCGTTGAGACAGCCCCAGGACCTACTGAGCAGTTCTTC. As protein: CSVETAPGPTEQFF.

The chain carries TRBV20-1 and TRBJ2-1; TRBD2 is a possible D gene (5 bases). Looked up from germline, CDR1 is DFQATT and CDR2 is SNEGSKA (reference sequence). The CDR3 loop spans 14 amino acids. The ends were cut back, 1 base at V and 6 bases at J, with 13 bases in the middle. CDR3 DNA sequence: TGCAGTGCTAGAGCTAGCAGCGGTCTCAATGAGCAGTTCTTC. It yields the protein CSARASSGLNEQFF.

This clonotype was counted a few times. The chain has TRBV5-1 and TRBJ2-7; 11 nucleotides align to TRBD2. This CDR3 has 15 residues. Germline CDR1 reads SGHRS; CDR2 reads YFSETQ. Germline trimming cut 4 bases from V and 7 bases from J; bases unmatched to any gene: 10. CDR3 sequence (DNA): TGCGCCAGCAGCCAAATAGCGGGGGGGCCGGGAGAGCAGTACTTC. It translates to CASSQIAGGPGEQYF.

This clonotype turned up a few times. CDR3 DNA sequence: TGCAGTGCTAGCGGGGGGCCATACTACGAGCAGTACTTC. This codes for CSASGGPYYEQYF. J is TRBJ2-7 and V is TRBV20-1; weak D call: TRBD2 (7 bases). CDR1 DFQATT and CDR2 SNEGSKA come from the germline V gene (reference sequence). Trimming took off 3 bases at V and 3 bases at J, with 12 bases between the two ends. CDR3 length: 13 residues.

The gene calls are TRBV7-8 and TRBJ2-1, with D maybe TRBD1 (6 bases). Trimming pared 5 bases from V and 4 bases from J, leaving 18 bases between. In germline, CDR1 is SGHVS, CDR2 FQNEAQ. The CDR3 extends over 16 amino acids. CDR3 nucleotides: TGTGCCAGCAGCCACCAACAGGGTGGGGGTTACAATGAGCAGTTCTTC. Encoded protein: CASSHQQGGGYNEQFF.

This clonotype occurred many times. The V call is TRBV12-3 or TRBV12-4, the J call TRBJ1-1; D uncertain. Between the trimmed V and J ends, which lost 3 bases and 0 bases, there was a span of 8 bases. The CDR3 consists of 14 residues. CDR3 in amino acids: CASSFDILNTEAFF. CDR3 nucleotide sequence: TGTGCCAGCAGTTTCGACATTTTGAACACTGAAGCTTTCTTT.

The V call is TRBV18, the J call TRBJ2-3, with D maybe TRBD1 (6 bases). Trimming took 3 bases from V and 0 from J, leaving 13 bases between them. This CDR3 region has 16 residues. Looked up from germline, CDR1 is KGHSH and CDR2 is LQKENI. The CDR3 loop is CASSPPGHPSTDTQYF. CDR3 nucleotide sequence: TGTGCCAGCTCACCGCCGGGACACCCTAGCACAGATACGCAGTATTTT.

The chain combines TRBV28 with TRBJ2-3; possibly TRBD1 for D (6 bases). The CDR3 is made up of 16 amino acids. Trimming took 5 bases from V and 0 from J, leaving 15 bases between them. CDR1 and CDR2 from the germline V gene are MDHEN and SYDVKM. DNA for the CDR3: TGTGCCAGCAGTGCAAAACAGGGATTTAGCACAGATACGCAGTATTTT. It codes for CASSAKQGFSTDTQYF.

In its sample, this clonotype was seen many times. CDR3 sequence: CSATALLTSGGTYEQYF. CDR3 sequence (DNA): TGCAGTGCTACCGCGTTGCTGACTAGCGGGGGAACCTACGAGCAGTACTTC. The chain couples TRBV20-1 to TRBJ2-7; 12 bases match TRBD2. V lost 4 bases to trimming and J lost 2 bases; unmatched junction nucleotides: 12. This CDR3 has 17 amino acids. Germline assignment: CDR1 DFQATT and CDR2 SNEGSKA (reference sequence).

This clonotype was seen only a few times. The chain links TRBV5-1 to TRBJ1-3, with TRBD1 as a possible D gene (5 bases). This CDR3 comprises 14 residues. From germline, CDR1 is SGHRS and CDR2 YFSETQ. Trimming cost V 0 bases and J 4 bases, with 8 bases left between them. The CDR3 is CASSLEGQGNTIYF. The CDR3 DNA reads TGCGCCAGCAGCTTGGAGGGGCAAGGAAACACCATATATTTT.